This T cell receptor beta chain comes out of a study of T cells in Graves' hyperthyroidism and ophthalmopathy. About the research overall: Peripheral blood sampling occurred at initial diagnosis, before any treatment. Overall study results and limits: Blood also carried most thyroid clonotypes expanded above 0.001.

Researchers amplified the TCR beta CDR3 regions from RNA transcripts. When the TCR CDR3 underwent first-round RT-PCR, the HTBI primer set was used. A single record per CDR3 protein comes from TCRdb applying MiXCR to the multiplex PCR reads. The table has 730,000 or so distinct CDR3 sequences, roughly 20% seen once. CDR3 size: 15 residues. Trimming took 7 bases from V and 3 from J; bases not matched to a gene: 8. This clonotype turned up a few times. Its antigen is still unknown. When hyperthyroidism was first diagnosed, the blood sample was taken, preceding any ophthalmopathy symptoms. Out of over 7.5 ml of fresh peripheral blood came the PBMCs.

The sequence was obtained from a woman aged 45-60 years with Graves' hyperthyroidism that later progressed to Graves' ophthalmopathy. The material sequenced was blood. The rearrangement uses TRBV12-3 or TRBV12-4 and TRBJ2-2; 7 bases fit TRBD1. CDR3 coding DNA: TGTGCCAGCACCCAGACAGGGAGCGACACCGGGGAGCTGTTTTTT. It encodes CASTQTGSDTGELFF.